A selection of T cell receptor beta chains follows, all from one sample in a study of blood T cells in healthy people across ages. One entry per CDR3 protein results from TCRdb running MiXCR on the 5' RACE reads. This sample carries around 940,000 distinct CDR3 sequences, 51% of them seen once, and the ten largest clones take about 22%. The specimen was blood. The receptors were gathered from a woman aged 55 to 70 in good health. The CDR3 runs from the conserved cysteine through the conserved F or W. Each record gives: clone size, J gene, D gene, V gene, CDR3 DNA, CDR3 protein. The D gene is left open where the match is weak. A clone size is listed for some rows: how often the clone was seen (once, few, many), or a class if it is expanded.

few,TRBJ2-3,TRBD1,TRBV20-1,TGCAGTGCTAGAGATGCGACAGGGCCAGATACGCAGTATTTT,CSARDATGPDTQYF
few,TRBJ2-5,-,TRBV29-1,TGCAGCGCCTCGGGCAGGGTAGCACGGGAGACCCAGTACTTC,CSASGRVARETQYF
-,TRBJ2-5,-,TRBV3-1,TGTGCCAGCAGCCAAGCCATTACGTCGCAGTACTTC,CASSQAITSQYF
-,TRBJ2-5,-,TRBV6-5,TGTACCAGCAGTTACATGGCAGGGTCGGAGACCCAGTACTTC,CTSSYMAGSETQYF
-,TRBJ2-3,-,TRBV9,TGTGCCAGCAGCGTAGATGTCGGGACTAGCACAGATACGCAGTATTTT,CASSVDVGTSTDTQYF
-,TRBJ2-3,TRBD2,TRBV10-3,TGTGCCATCACCAGCGGGACCAGCACAGATACGCAGTATTTT,CAITSGTSTDTQYF
-,TRBJ2-5,-,TRBV7-9,TGTGCCAGCAGCTTGATAGAGCTCGGCAGCCGCAATGAGCAGTACTTC,CASSLIELGSRNEQYF
-,TRBJ1-2,-,TRBV20-1,TGCAGTGCTACCAAACCGGGATATCTATCTAACTATGGCTACACCTTC,CSATKPGYLSNYGYTF
-,TRBJ1-5,-,TRBV28,TGTGCCAGCAGTCTGGAGGACTCAGGATCGCGGCCCCAGCATTTT,CASSLEDSGSRPQHF
-,TRBJ1-2,-,TRBV21-1,TGTGCCAGCCGGCGGCGGGACGGGAATACTAACTATGGCTACACCTTC,CASRRRDGNTNYGYTF
-,TRBJ2-1,TRBD2,TRBV2,TGTGCCAGCAGTGAATACGGGACTAGGTGGTGTGAGCAGTTCTTC,CASSEYGTRWCEQFF
once,TRBJ2-2,-,TRBV27,TGTGCCAGCATGAGTTCCGGGGAGCTGTTTTTT,CASMSSGELFF
few,TRBJ2-1,TRBD2,TRBV7-2,TGTGCCAGCAGGCAAAGGGGTGCGCAGCGGGAGGGCAAATATGAGCAGTTCTTC,CASRQRGAQREGKYEQFF
-,TRBJ2-3,TRBD2,TRBV3-1,TGTGCCAGCAGCCAAGATAGCAGCGGGGGGCGGCAGTATTTT,CASSQDSSGGRQYF
-,TRBJ2-1,TRBD2,TRBV7-2,TGTGCCAGCAGCTTACAGCGGGGACGCTACAATGAGCAGTTCTTC,CASSLQRGRYNEQFF